The present entry profiles one T cell receptor beta chain with its context. This clonotype has at least ten counts. What antigen it recognizes has not been identified. Per-base quality was not reported, and no clone a single base away is much larger than it. Libraries were built with PCR. The reads were generated on a NextSeq 500. Bulk TCR libraries were made following a previously described method, with the TCR primers given in Table S5. Purification of total RNA was performed with the Qiagen AllPrep DNA/RNA kit. Before analysis, reads from multiple sequencing runs of the same library were pooled. Turning to the authors' computational methods: Reads were retained only if an exact TCR constant sequence was present, and the retained reads were trimmed to 150 nt and grouped according to their 12-nt molecular barcodes. Within each barcode group, reads were sub-clustered at a 15% Levenshtein threshold, and quality-weighted consensus sequences were built per RNA molecule. Non-functional sequences were removed, as were lower-count sequences one edit away from another. Barcode sub-clusters with fewer than 20% of the maximum read count were removed, based on fitting two negative binomial distributions. TCRdb redid the processing of the public reads, applying fastp at Q25 and MiXCR, and retained in-frame beta chains. Rows with one shared CDR3 protein collapse into an entry with the most common genes and DNA. Here the V and J calls rest on TCRdb's processing, not on the authors' analysis. This sample is represented by approximately 320,000 distinct CDR3 sequences; over 20% of them were singletons. 0.7% to 0.95% of the sample goes to the ten largest clones.

This entry belongs to a study of molecular identifiers for immune sequencing clone quantification (dated by TCRdb to the late 2010s). With respect to the entire study: For a replicate experiment, the RNA from either approximately 20,000 or 100,000 naive CD8 T cells was divided into five aliquots, and four of those aliquots went on to sequencing. This methods study used CD8 T cells to benchmark TCR RNA copy counting and molecular-identifier clustering-based TCR repertoire sequencing (MIDCIRS). What the authors observed across the whole study: Modeling estimated about three recovered TCR RNA copies per cell, compared with about ten by digital PCR, which implies roughly 27% capture efficiency. Without barcode sub-clustering, chimeric consensus sequences inflated TCR diversity; chimeras reached as high as 47%. A single cell's worth of spiked-in Jurkat TCR RNA was reported detectable even among around 970,000 naive CD8 T cells. In CMV-specific effector cells, clones with more than 20 RNA copies accounted for over 99% of molecules, whereas in naive cells such clones accounted for under 1%. Highly expanded clone sizes could be underestimated because identical TCR molecules may share a barcode. The naive libraries included spiked-in Jurkat TCR RNA (fewer than 11 copies' worth), and this Jurkat TCR RNA is not part of the donor repertoire.

Libraries of naive CD8 T cells were built from about 19,000 to 1,100,000 sorted cells, with 10%, 30% or 50% of the purified RNA used. Naive CD8 T cells were FACS-sorted as CD8+CD4-CCR7+CD45RA+ on a BD FACSAria II into RLT Plus buffer. Detection sensitivity was tested by spiking Jurkat RNA equal to roughly ten TCR copies' worth into samples containing about 17,000-1,000,000 naive CD8 T cells. CD8 T cells were enriched with RosetteSep CD8+ T Cell Enrichment Cocktail and Ficoll-Paque, followed by ACK red cell lysis. The clonotype was recovered from a human donor in good health. Some libraries in this study had Jurkat cell RNA spiked in. Input material: naive CD8+ T cells from blood, with Jurkat cell RNA spiked in. The cell subset or site label for this specimen denotes: FACS-sorted CD8+CD4-CCR7+CD45RA+ naive T cells.

CDR3 region: CSVVRGQDYEQYF. The sequence in DNA is TGCAGCGTTGTTCGGGGGCAGGACTACGAGCAGTACTTC. The chain is assembled from TRBV29-1 and TRBJ2-7; the D assignment is uncertain and may be TRBD1 or TRBD2, with 6 bases supporting each. Inclusive of the bounding cysteine and phenylalanine, the CDR3 is 13 residues long. Of the read, only the CDR3 DNA is kept; its 39 bases are in frame from base 1. V is cut by 4 bases and J by 3 bases, and the space between the germline ends is 13 bases. From a lookup of the germline V gene, CDR1 and CDR2 are SQVTM and ANQGSEA.